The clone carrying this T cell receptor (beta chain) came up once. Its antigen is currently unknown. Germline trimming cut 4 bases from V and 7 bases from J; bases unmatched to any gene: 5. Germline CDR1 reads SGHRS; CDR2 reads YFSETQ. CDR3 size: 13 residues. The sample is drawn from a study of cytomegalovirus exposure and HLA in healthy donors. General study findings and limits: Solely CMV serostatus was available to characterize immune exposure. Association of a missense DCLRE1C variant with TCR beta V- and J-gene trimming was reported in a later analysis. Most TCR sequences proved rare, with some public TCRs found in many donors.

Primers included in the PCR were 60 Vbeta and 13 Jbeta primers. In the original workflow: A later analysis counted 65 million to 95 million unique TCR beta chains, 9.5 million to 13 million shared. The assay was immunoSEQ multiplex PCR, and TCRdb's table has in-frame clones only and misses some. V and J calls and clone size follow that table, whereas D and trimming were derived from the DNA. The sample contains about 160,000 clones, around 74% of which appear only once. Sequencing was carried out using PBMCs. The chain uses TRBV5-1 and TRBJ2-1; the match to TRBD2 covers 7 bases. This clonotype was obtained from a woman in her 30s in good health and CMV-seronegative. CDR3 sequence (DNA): TGCGCCAGCAGCCAACGGGGGGTGAATGAGCAGTTCTTC. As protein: CASSQRGVNEQFF. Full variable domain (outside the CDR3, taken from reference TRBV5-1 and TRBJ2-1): KAGVTQTPRYLIKTRGQQVTLSCSPISGHRSVSWYQQTPGQGLQFLFEYFSETQRNKGNFPGRFSGRQFSNSRSEMNVSTLELGDSALYLCASSQRGVNEQFFGPGTRLTVL.